One and the same sample provided the 3 T cell receptor beta chains below, sequenced in a study of blood T cells in healthy people across ages. The second PCR ran roughly 6 to 11 cycles with a sample-barcoded 5' primer and J-beta primers. Each CDR3 protein gets one entry after TCRdb re-called the 5' RACE reads with MiXCR. Seen here are about 680,000 distinct CDR3 sequences, approximately 50% observed once, and the top ten hold 30% to 35%. The sample was blood. All receptors derive from a woman in her sixties in good health.

This clonotype was seen repeatedly, ten times or more. The chain links TRBV29-1 to TRBJ1-1, with D possibly matching TRBD1 (5 bases). Germline CDR1 and CDR2: SQVTM and ANQGSEA. Trimming removed 8 bases from V and 1 base from J, with 17 bases in between. This CDR3 is 14 amino acids long. As DNA, the CDR3 is TGCAGCATTAAGGACGGGACTACGAACACTGAAGCTTTCTTT. This encodes CSIKDGTTNTEAFF.

The genes are TRBV9 and TRBJ2-3, with TRBD2 matching 13 bases. Germline V gives CDR1 SGDLS, CDR2 YYNGEE. The junction had 12 bases not matched to a gene; V was cut back by 4 bases and J by 4 bases. The CDR3 runs to 18 residues. The chain's CDR3 is CASSPRPGLAGMADTQYF. The CDR3 DNA follows: TGTGCCAGCAGCCCGAGACCGGGACTAGCGGGAATGGCAGATACGCAGTATTTT.

The rearrangement uses TRBV7-3 and TRBJ2-1, with 12 bases identical to TRBD1. From germline, CDR1 is SGHTA and CDR2 FQGTGA. The CDR3 runs 14 residues. J was trimmed by 8 bases and V by 5 bases; bases with no gene match: 4. The chain's CDR3 is CASSRGTGGYEQFF. The CDR3, as DNA: TGTGCCAGCAGCAGAGGGACAGGGGGCTATGAGCAGTTCTTC.